Detailed here is one TCR beta chain. Its recognized antigen is unknown. It has no much larger one-base neighbor in the sample; base qualities were not kept. This sample is part of a study of cytomegalovirus exposure and HLA in healthy donors (dated by TCRdb to the late 2010s). With respect to the entire study: The 550 to 750 repertoires of the first cohort and the 120 validation repertoires were produced on the same platform, according to a later analysis. The study combined high-throughput TCR immunosequencing, statistical association of individual TCRs with disease status, and machine learning to predict cytomegalovirus infection status. The aim of the study was to test whether cataloging public T cell receptors could identify signatures of past pathogen exposure. Along with the approximately 650-subject first cohort, a separate validation cohort of more than 90 different subjects was used.

V lost 7 bases and J lost 4 bases; the stretch between them is 8 bases long. The CDR3 covers 12 residues, taking in both the cysteine and the phenylalanine. Only the CDR3 region is kept as DNA, spanning 36 bases read in frame from base 1. As encoded in the germline V gene, CDR1 is SNHLY while CDR2 is FYNNEI. The library was prepared using the immunoSEQ multiplex PCR assay. Under the source paper's analysis protocol: A statistical classification framework was built to diagnose cytomegalovirus status from the catalog of TCR beta chain sequences. Held by TCRdb, this immuneACCESS table contains in-frame sequences only and omits some clones. Under half of the omission traces to an unresolved V gene where checked; the cause of the rest is unknown. V, J and clone size are those of that table, while D and trimming were read from the DNA. The sample includes 71,000 or so clones, with about 94% observed a single time. The ten most abundant clones make up approximately 0.99% of the sample.

The donors belonged to the validation cohort of under 150 subjects, which was separate from the approximately 610-subject first cohort. Study-wide conclusions, independent of this receptor: Cytomegalovirus status was reported to be diagnosed by the classifier with high specificity and sensitivity in both the original and validation cohorts. A later analysis lacked HLA typing for the validation cohort, so it scored co-occurrence in that cohort across all 110 or so repertoires. Of the cluster scores, roughly 95% were above 0 in a later analysis, which found that TCRs clustered in the first cohort also tended to co-occur in the 110 or so validation repertoires. It was suggested by the authors that the approach could potentially be generalized to other disease states and immunological phenotypes. While some public TCRs were present in many individuals, most TCR sequences turned up only very rarely across donors. A few of the identified cytomegalovirus-associated TCR beta chains were confirmed in vitro to be specific for cytomegalovirus antigens. A total of 150 or so TCR beta chains were listed by the study as associated with cytomegalovirus.

The sequence was obtained from a woman aged 18-35 years in good health and CMV-seronegative. Sequencing was carried out using PBMCs. The sequence links TRBV2 to TRBJ2-1; 5 matching bases give a weak D call of TRBD2. The CDR3 protein is CASIGLYNEQFF. The DNA sequence reads TGTGCCAGCATAGGACTTTACAATGAGCAGTTCTTC.